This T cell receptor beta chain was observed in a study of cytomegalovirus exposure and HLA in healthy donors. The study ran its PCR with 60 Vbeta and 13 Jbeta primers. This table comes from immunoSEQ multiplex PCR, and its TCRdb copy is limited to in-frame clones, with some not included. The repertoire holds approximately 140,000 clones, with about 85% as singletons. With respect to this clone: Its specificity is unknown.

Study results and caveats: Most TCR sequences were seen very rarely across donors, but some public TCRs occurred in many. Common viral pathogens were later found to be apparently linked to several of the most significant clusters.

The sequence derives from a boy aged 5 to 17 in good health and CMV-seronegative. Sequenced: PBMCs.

The CDR3 region is CASSPPTSGYNEQFF. In nucleotides, the CDR3 is TGTGCCAGCTCACCACCGACTAGCGGATACAATGAGCAGTTCTTC. The chain has TRBV18 and TRBJ2-1, with 9 bases lining up with TRBD2. CDR1 is KGHSH, CDR2 LQKENI, per germline. The trim removed 0 bases at V and 4 bases at J, leaving 1 base unmatched. The CDR3 length is 15 residues.